Listed below are T cell receptor beta chains from one sample, sequenced in a study of T cell responses to AZD1222 COVID-19 vaccine. Data came from immunoSEQ multiplex PCR; TCRdb stores just in-frame clones and leaves some out. The data show 100,000 to 150,000 clones, with over 85% seen just once and approximately 1.2% held by the top ten. The starting material was peripheral blood, obtained 28 days after the second AZD1222 dose. These receptor sequences come from an adult who received the AZD1222 COVID-19 vaccine. Both conserved end residues are part of each CDR3. D genes are given only for firm matches.

j_call v_call d_call cdr3_aa cdr3_nt
TRBJ1-5 TRBV28 - CATSASNQPQHF TGTGCCACCTCAGCCTCCAATCAGCCCCAGCATTTT
TRBJ2-7 TRBV6-2/TRBV6-3 - CASSPDPGRIYEQYF TGTGCCAGCAGTCCCGACCCGGGACGTATCTACGAGCAGTACTTC
TRBJ1-2 TRBV9 TRBD1 CASRDRVSGYTF TGTGCCAGCAGGGACAGGGTTAGTGGCTACACCTTC
TRBJ2-1 TRBV4-2 TRBD2 CASSQEELAESYNEQFF TGTGCCAGCAGCCAAGAAGAACTAGCGGAATCCTACAATGAGCAGTTCTTC
TRBJ1-1 TRBV20-1 TRBD1 CSVQTGAAFF TGCAGTGTCCAGACAGGGGCTGCTTTCTTT
TRBJ1-5 TRBV2 - CASRGGLQGGPQHF TGTGCCAGCCGAGGTGGGCTTCAAGGAGGGCCCCAGCATTTT
TRBJ2-2 TRBV7-2 TRBD1 CASSSPTGTGELFF TGTGCCAGCAGCTCCCCGACAGGGACCGGGGAGCTGTTTTTT
TRBJ1-4 TRBV11-3 - CASRPGLGVEKLFF TGTGCCAGCAGACCGGGGCTGGGGGTAGAAAAACTGTTTTTT
TRBJ2-7 TRBV5-1 - CASSSTGAALEQYF TGCGCCAGCAGCTCAACGGGGGCGGCCCTCGAGCAGTACTTC
TRBJ2-7 TRBV7-6 - CASSQGDYEQYF TGTGCCAGCAGCCAAGGGGACTACGAGCAGTACTTC
TRBJ1-2 TRBV18 - CASSPQTENYGYTF TGTGCCAGCTCACCCCAGACAGAGAACTATGGCTACACCTTC
TRBJ2-1 TRBV19 TRBD1 CASSTGTDNEQFF TGTGCCAGTAGTACCGGGACAGACAATGAGCAGTTCTTC
TRBJ1-3 TRBV4-3 - CASSQEGPGNTIYF TGCGCCAGCAGCCAAGAGGGACCGGGAAACACCATATATTTT
TRBJ2-7 TRBV28 TRBD1 CASSLGQIYEQYF TGTGCCAGCAGTCTGGGACAGATCTACGAGCAGTACTTC
TRBJ2-5 TRBV11-3 - CASSLRGEETQYF TGTGCCAGCAGCCTGAGGGGAGAGGAGACCCAGTACTTC